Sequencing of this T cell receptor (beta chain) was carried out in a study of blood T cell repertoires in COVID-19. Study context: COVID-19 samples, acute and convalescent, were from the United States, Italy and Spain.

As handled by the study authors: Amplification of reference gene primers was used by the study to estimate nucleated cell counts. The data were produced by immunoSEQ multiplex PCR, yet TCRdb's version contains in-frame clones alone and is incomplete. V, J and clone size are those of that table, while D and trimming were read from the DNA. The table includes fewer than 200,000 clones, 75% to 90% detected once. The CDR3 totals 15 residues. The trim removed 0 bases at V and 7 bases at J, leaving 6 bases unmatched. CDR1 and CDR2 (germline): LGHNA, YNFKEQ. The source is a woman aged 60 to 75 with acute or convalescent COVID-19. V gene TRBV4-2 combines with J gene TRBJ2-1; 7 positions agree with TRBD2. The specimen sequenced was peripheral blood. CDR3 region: CASSQDLQGGNEQFF. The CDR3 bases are TGTGCCAGCAGCCAAGATTTGCAGGGAGGGAATGAGCAGTTCTTC.